This TCR beta chain derives from a study of control samples from healthy donors and cancer patients. TCRdb's copy holds only in-frame clones and misses some; the assay was immunoSEQ multiplex PCR. The clone table shows around 190,000 clones, with the ten largest holding roughly 2.2%. The CDR3 is made up of 15 amino acids. Germline V lookup: CDR1 LNHNV, CDR2 YYDKDF (reference sequence). Germline trimming cut 0 bases from V and 2 bases from J; bases unmatched to any gene: 2. The chain carries TRBV15 and TRBJ2-3; TRBD2 aligns across 7 bases. The sample taken for sequencing was blood. The TCR was taken from a woman aged 25 to 39 in good health. The CDR3, as DNA: TGTGCCACCAGCAGAGATCGGGGGGTCACAGATACGCAGTATTTT. Amino acid sequence: CATSRDRGVTDTQYF.